The 18 T cell receptor beta chains presented below share a single source sample, sequenced in a study of cytomegalovirus exposure and HLA in healthy donors. Both 60 Vbeta primers and 13 Jbeta primers went into the PCR. The assay was immunoSEQ multiplex PCR, and TCRdb's table has in-frame clones only and misses some. Found here are 150,000 to 200,000 clones, 79% of them singletons; the top ten hold around 1.5%. Sequenced input: PBMCs. The receptors were gathered from a woman in her fifties or sixties in good health and CMV-seronegative.

This clone was counted between two and nine times. The genes are TRBV6-5 and TRBJ1-1, with a weak D call TRBD1 (5 bases). The CDR3 runs 13 residues. V was cut by 10 bases and J by 4 bases, with 16 bases left in between. Germline V lookup: CDR1 MNHEY, CDR2 SVGAGI. In DNA, the CDR3 is TGTGCCACCCAGGGAGGTGTAGGCACTGAAGCTTTCTTT. Translated: CATQGGVGTEAFF.

The chain couples TRBV7-9 to TRBJ1-5, with 10 bases fitting TRBD1. Germline-derived CDR1 and CDR2 are SEHNR and FQNEAQ (reference sequence). Losses at the gene ends were 5 bases for V and 7 bases for J; bases not matched to a gene: 8. The CDR3 covers 15 residues. The CDR3 DNA reads TGTGCCAGCAGCGGGGGACAGGGGCCCCACCAGCCCCAGCATTTT. Residues: CASSGGQGPHQPQHF.

The chain employs TRBV19 and TRBJ1-5, with 8 nucleotides matching TRBD1. The CDR3 covers 15 residues. J lost 4 bases, V lost 10 bases, and 12 bases had no gene match. In germline, CDR1 is LNHDA, CDR2 SQIVND (reference sequence). For the CDR3, the DNA is TGTGCCACCGGAGGACAGGGAACATCGAATCAGCCCCAGCATTTT. Translation: CATGGQGTSNQPQHF.

This rearrangement joins TRBV5-5 to TRBJ1-5, with D maybe TRBD1 (5 bases). The germline V and J ends were trimmed by 3 bases and 3 bases, with 10 bases remaining between them. Germline loops: CDR1 SGHKS, CDR2 YYEKEE (reference sequence). CDR3 length: 14 residues. CDR3 nucleotides: TGTGCCAGCAGCTCGGGACTGCTCAATCAGCCCCAGCATTTT. Residues: CASSSGLLNQPQHF.

The CDR3 bases are TGCGCCAGCAGCCAAGATCGGGGGATGAGTTCCGTTACGAACACTGAAGCTTTCTTT. Its protein is CASSQDRGMSSVTNTEAFF. The chain is built from TRBV4-3 and TRBJ1-1; a possible D gene is TRBD1 (5 bases). V lost 0 bases, J lost 1 base, and 21 bases lay in between. From germline, CDR1 is LGHNA and CDR2 YSLEER. This CDR3 region has 19 residues.

The rearrangement uses TRBV5-4 and TRBJ1-1; D uncertain. The germline V and J ends were trimmed by 3 bases and 1 base, with 7 bases remaining between them. The CDR3 extends over 13 amino acids. Germline CDR1 and CDR2: SGHNT and YYREEE (reference sequence). Here the CDR3 DNA reads TGTGCCAGCAGCTCGAGGGCGAACACTGAAGCTTTCTTT. As protein: CASSSRANTEAFF.

As to this clone: At the DNA level, this CDR3 is encoded by other sequences in the same sample as well. V gene TRBV5-1 combines with J gene TRBJ1-1, with a possible D match to TRBD1 (6 bases). The CDR3 consists of 15 residues. Germline V lookup: CDR1 SGHRS, CDR2 YFSETQ. Trimming stripped 0 bases from V and 1 base from J, with 10 bases between. CDR3 region: CASSLAGGPNTEAFF. CDR3 nucleotide sequence: TGCGCCAGCAGCTTGGCCGGGGGGCCGAACACTGAAGCTTTCTTT.

The J gene is TRBJ2-7, the V gene TRBV18; D call uncertain. CDR3 length: 14 amino acids. Germline lookup yields CDR1 KGHSH and CDR2 LQKENI. Trimming removed 0 bases from V and 2 bases from J, with 8 bases in between. The CDR3 DNA follows: TGTGCCAGCTCACCACCACAGATCCCCTACGAGCAGTACTTC. This translates into CASSPPQIPYEQYF. Full variable domain (outside the CDR3, taken from reference TRBV18 and TRBJ2-7): NAGVMQNPRHLVRRRGQEARLRCSPMKGHSHVYWYRQLPEEGLKFMVYLQKENIIDESGMPKERFSAEFPKEGPSILRIQQVVRGDSAAYFCASSPPQIPYEQYFGPGTRLTVT.

The V call is TRBV9, the J call TRBJ2-4; a weak D match, TRBD2 (5 bases). This CDR3 is built from 18 residues. The germline V and J ends were trimmed by 4 bases and 0 bases, with 20 bases remaining between them. Germline assignment: CDR1 SGDLS and CDR2 YYNGEE. In DNA, the CDR3 is TGTGCCAGCAGCCCCCAGGACGGGATACGACTAGCCAAAAACATTCAGTACTTC. It is translated as CASSPQDGIRLAKNIQYF.

The rearrangement joins TRBV28 to TRBJ1-1; D uncertain. Per the germline V gene, CDR1 is MDHEN and CDR2 is SYDVKM. Trimming pared 5 bases from V and 3 bases from J, leaving 13 bases between. The CDR3 is 14 amino acids. CDR3: CASSPPRSYTEAFF. CDR3 in DNA: TGTGCCAGCAGTCCCCCGAGATCGTACACTGAAGCTTTCTTT.

This chain uses TRBV6-6 with TRBJ2-1; D may be TRBD2 (6 bases). V was cut by 6 bases and J by 0 bases, with 9 bases left in between. The CDR3 consists of 14 residues. The germline V gene has CDR1 MNHNY and CDR2 SVGAGI (reference sequence). The CDR3 is CASRAGNSYNEQFF. DNA of the CDR3: TGTGCCAGCAGGGCGGGAAACTCCTACAATGAGCAGTTCTTC.

V usage is TRBV5-4 and J usage is TRBJ1-1; no firm D call. V lost 2 bases and J 2 bases, leaving 7 bases between the germline ends. This CDR3 contains 13 residues. CDR1 SGHNT and CDR2 YYREEE come from the germline V gene (reference sequence). The chain's CDR3 is CASSFGLNTEAFF. The CDR3 DNA is TGTGCCAGCAGCTTCGGACTTAACACTGAAGCTTTCTTT.

The table lists this clone with a count of one. This rearrangement joins TRBV7-9 to TRBJ2-7; perhaps TRBD1 as D (5 bases). Trimming removed 8 bases from V and 0 bases from J, with 17 bases in between. The CDR3 runs to 15 residues. Germline CDR1 reads SEHNR; CDR2 reads FQNEAQ (reference sequence). The CDR3 DNA sequence: TGTGCCAGCGGTACGCCTGACAGTCCCTCCTACGAGCAGTACTTC. Translated: CASGTPDSPSYEQYF.

The rearrangement links TRBV29-1 to TRBJ2-2; 9 nucleotides align to TRBD1. CDR3 size: 15 residues. The germline V gene encodes CDR1 SQVTM and CDR2 ANQGSEA. Trimming cost V 5 bases and J 4 bases; bases outside gene matches: 8. The CDR3 DNA reads TGCAGCGTTCCAAGGACAGGGGTTTCCACCGGGGAGCTGTTTTTT. Translating gives CSVPRTGVSTGELFF.

Concerning this clone itself: Germline is not matched at one junction end, which may reflect a read error. The V call is TRBV6-5, the J call TRBJ1-2; 9 bases are a match to TRBD1. This CDR3 comprises 15 residues. Germline V gene sequence: CDR1 MNHEY, CDR2 SVGAGI. The CDR3 sequence is CASRDTGGAHYGYPF. CDR3 in DNA: TGTGCCAGCAGGGACACAGGGGGCGCACACTATGGCTACCCCTTC.

Comment on this clone: Other DNA sequences in the sample encode the same CDR3. The CDR3 loop reads CASSPSTDTQYF. The CDR3 coding sequence is TGTGCCAGCAGCCCAAGCACAGATACGCAGTATTTT. This chain connects TRBV7-2 to TRBJ2-3; D not resolved. There are 12 residues in the CDR3. The V and J ends lost 5 bases and 0 bases respectively, with 3 bases between them. Germline CDR1 reads SGHTA; CDR2 reads FQGNSA.

The chain has TRBV7-2 and TRBJ2-1; possibly TRBD2 for D (5 bases). The germline V gene encodes CDR1 SGHTA and CDR2 FQGNSA. CDR3 length: 12 residues. V was shortened by 3 bases and J by 13 bases, with 13 bases between the two germline ends. The CDR3 nucleotides read TGTGCCAGCAGCTTTGAGAGGGCTAGACAGTTCTTC. This translates into CASSFERARQFF.

In this sample, this clone turned up once. The chain recombines TRBV9 with TRBJ2-2, with TRBD2 matching 10 bases. Trimming at V came to 0 bases and at J to 7 bases, leaving 3 bases not matched to a gene. The CDR3 loop spans 15 amino acids. Germline loops: CDR1 SGDLS, CDR2 YYNGEE. The CDR3 sequence is CASSVGTSGYGELFF. The CDR3, as DNA: TGTGCCAGCAGCGTAGGGACTAGCGGCTACGGGGAGCTGTTTTTT.